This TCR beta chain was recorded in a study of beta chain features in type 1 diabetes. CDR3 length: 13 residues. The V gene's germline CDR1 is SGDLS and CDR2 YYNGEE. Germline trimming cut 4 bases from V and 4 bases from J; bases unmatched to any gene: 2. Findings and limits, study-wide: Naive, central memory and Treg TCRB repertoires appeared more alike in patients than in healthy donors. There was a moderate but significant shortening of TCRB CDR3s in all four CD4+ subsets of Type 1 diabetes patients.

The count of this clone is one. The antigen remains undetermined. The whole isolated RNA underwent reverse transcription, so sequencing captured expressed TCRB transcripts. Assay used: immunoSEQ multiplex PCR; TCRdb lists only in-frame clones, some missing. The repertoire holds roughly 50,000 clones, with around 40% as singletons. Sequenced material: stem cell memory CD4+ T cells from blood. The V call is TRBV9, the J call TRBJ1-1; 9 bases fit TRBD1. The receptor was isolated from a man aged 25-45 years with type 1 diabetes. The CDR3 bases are TGTGCCAGCAGCCCACAGGGGGCCACTGAAGCTTTCTTT. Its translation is CASSPQGATEAFF.